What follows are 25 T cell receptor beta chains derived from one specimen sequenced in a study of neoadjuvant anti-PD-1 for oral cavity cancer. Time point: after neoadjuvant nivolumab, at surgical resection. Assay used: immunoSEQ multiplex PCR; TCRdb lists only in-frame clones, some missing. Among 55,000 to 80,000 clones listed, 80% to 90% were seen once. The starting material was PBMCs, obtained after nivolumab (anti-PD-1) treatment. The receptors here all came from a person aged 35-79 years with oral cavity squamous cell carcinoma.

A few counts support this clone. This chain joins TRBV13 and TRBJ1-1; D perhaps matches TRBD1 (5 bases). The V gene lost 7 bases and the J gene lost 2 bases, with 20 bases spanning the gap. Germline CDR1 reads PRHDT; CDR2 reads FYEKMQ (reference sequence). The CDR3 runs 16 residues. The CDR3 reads CASTTRGGRENTEAFF. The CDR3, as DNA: TGTGCCAGCACTACGCGGGGGGGTAGAGAAAACACTGAAGCTTTCTTT.

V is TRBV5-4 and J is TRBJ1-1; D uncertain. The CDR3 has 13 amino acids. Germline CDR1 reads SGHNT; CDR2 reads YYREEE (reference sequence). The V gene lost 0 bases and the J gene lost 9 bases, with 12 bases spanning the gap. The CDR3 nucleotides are TGTGCCAGCAGCTTGGCCGAAGGTAACAAAGCTTTCTTT. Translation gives CASSLAEGNKAFF. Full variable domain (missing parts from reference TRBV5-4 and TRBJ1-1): ETGVTQSPTHLIKTRGQQVTLRCSSQSGHNTVSWYQQALGQGPQFIFQYYREEENGRGNFPPRFSGLQFPNYSSELNVNALELDDSALYLCASSLAEGNKAFFGQGTRLTVV.

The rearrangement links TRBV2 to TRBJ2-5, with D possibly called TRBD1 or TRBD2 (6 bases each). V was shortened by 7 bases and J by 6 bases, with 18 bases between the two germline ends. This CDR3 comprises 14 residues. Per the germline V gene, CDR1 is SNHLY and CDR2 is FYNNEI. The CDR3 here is CASNAVGGAQTQYF. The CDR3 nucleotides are TGTGCCAGCAATGCGGTCGGGGGCGCGCAGACCCAGTACTTC.

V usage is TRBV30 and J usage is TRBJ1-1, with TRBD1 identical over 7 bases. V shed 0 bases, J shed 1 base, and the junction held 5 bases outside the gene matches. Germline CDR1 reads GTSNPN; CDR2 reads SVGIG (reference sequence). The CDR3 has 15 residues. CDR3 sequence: CAWSVQGKGNTEAFF. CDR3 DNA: TGTGCCTGGAGTGTACAGGGGAAAGGGAACACTGAAGCTTTCTTT.

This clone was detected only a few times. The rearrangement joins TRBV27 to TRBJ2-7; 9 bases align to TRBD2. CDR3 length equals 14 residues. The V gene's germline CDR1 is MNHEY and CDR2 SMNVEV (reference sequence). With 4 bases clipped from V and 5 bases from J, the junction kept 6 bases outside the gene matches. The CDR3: CASSYSGRSNEQYF. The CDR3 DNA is TGTGCCAGCAGTTATAGCGGGAGATCCAACGAGCAGTACTTC.

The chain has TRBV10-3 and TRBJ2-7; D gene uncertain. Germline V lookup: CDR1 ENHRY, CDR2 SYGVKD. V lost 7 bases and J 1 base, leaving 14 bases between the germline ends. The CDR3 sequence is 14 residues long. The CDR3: CAIKKSSESYEQYF. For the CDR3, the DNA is TGTGCCATCAAGAAGAGTTCAGAGTCCTACGAGCAGTACTTC.

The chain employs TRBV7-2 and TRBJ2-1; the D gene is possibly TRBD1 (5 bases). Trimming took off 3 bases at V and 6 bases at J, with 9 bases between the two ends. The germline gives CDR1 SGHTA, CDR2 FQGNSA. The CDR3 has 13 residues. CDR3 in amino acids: CASSFQGGNEQFF. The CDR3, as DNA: TGTGCCAGCAGCTTCCAGGGTGGCAATGAGCAGTTCTTC.

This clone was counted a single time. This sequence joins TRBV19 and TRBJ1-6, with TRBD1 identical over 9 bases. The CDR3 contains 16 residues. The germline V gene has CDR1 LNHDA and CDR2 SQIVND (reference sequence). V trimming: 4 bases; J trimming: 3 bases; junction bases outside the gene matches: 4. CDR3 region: CASSTGQGLYNSPLHF. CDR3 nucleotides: TGTGCCAGTAGTACGGGACAGGGCCTCTATAATTCACCCCTCCACTTT.

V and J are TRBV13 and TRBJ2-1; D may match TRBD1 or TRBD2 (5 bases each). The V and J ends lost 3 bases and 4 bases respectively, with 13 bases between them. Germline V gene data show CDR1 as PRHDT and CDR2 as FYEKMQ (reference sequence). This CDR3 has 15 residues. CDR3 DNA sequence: TGTGCCAGCAGCTTTATATGGGGGAGTTACAATGAGCAGTTCTTC. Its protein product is CASSFIWGSYNEQFF.

For the CDR3, the DNA is TGTGCCAGTTCGCAAAATGATGCCACAGATACGCAGTATTTT. It yields the protein CASSQNDATDTQYF. The chain links TRBV27 to TRBJ2-3; D gene uncertain. Between the trimmed V and J ends, which lost 9 bases and 2 bases, there was a span of 15 bases. Germline values: CDR1 MNHEY, CDR2 SMNVEV (reference sequence). The CDR3 contains 14 residues.

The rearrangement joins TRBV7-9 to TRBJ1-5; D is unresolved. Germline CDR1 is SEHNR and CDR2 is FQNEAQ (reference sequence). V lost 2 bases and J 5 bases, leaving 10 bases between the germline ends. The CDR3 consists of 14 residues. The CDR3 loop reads CASSLSAGDQPQHF. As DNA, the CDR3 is TGTGCCAGCAGCTTATCCGCGGGAGATCAGCCCCAGCATTTT.

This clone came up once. CDR3 coding DNA: TGTGCCAGCAGTGTCGGGACAGGGGGCGGGAATAATTCACCCCTCCACTTT. Residues: CASSVGTGGGNNSPLHF. The V gene is TRBV6-1, the J gene TRBJ1-6, with 12 bases matching TRBD1. The CDR3 has 17 amino acids. CDR1 MNHNS and CDR2 SASEGT come from the germline V gene. The J segment lost 5 bases and the V segment lost 4 bases, leaving 6 bases of the junction unmatched.

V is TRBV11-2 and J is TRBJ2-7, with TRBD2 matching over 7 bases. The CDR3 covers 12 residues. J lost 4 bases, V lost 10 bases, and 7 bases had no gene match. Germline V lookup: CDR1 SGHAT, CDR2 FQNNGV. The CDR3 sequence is CATGGGGYEQYF. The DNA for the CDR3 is TGTGCCACCGGCGGGGGAGGGTACGAGCAGTACTTC.

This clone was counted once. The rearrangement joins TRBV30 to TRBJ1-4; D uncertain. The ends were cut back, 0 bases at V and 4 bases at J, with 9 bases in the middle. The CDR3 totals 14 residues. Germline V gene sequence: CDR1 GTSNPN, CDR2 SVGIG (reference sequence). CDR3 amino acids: CAWSVSVNNEKLFF. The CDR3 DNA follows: TGTGCCTGGAGTGTATCGGTAAATAATGAAAAACTGTTTTTT.

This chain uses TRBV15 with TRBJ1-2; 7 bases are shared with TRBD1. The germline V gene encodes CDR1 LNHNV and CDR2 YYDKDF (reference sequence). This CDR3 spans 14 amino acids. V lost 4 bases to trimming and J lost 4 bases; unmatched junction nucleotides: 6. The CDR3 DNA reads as TGTGCCACCAGCACCAGGAGGACAGGCTATGGCTACACCTTC. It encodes CATSTRRTGYGYTF.

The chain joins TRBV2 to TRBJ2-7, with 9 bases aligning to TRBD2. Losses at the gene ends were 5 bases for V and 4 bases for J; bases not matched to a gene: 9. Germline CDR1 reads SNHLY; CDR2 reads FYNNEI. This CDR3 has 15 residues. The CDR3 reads CASSPSLAGEYEQYF. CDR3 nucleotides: TGTGCCAGCAGTCCCTCACTAGCGGGTGAATACGAGCAGTACTTC.

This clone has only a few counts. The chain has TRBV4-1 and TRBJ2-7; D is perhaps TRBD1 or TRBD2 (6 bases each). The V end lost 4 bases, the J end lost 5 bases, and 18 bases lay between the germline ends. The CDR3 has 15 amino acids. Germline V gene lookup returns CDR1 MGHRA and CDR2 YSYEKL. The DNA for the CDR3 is TGCGCCAGCAGCCCAGTCGCGAGGGGGAGGAACGAGCAGTACTTC. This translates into CASSPVARGRNEQYF.

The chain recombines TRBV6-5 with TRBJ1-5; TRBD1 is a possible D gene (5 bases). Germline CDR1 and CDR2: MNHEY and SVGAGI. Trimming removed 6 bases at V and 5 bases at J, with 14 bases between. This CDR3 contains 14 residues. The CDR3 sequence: CASRRNRNHQPQHF. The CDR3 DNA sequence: TGTGCCAGCAGGAGGAACAGGAATCATCAGCCCCAGCATTTT.

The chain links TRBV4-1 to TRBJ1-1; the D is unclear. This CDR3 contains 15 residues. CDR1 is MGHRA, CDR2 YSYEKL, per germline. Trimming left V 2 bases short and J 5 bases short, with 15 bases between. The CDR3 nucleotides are TGCGCCAGCAGCCAAAGTCGCGCGTTGGCAACTGAAGCTTTCTTT. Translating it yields CASSQSRALATEAFF.

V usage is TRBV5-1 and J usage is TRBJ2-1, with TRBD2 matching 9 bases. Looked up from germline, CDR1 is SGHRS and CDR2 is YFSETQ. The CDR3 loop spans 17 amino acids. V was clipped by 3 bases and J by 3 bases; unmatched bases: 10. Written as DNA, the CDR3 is TGCGCCAGCAGCTCGGGGGCTCTAGCGGGAAGCTACAATGAGCAGTTCTTC. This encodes CASSSGALAGSYNEQFF.

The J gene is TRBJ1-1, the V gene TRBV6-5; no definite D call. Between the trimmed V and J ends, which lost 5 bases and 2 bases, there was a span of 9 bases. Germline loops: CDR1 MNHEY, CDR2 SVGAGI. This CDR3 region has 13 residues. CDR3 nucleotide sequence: TGTGCCAGCAGTCCCCCAGAAAACACTGAAGCTTTCTTT. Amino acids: CASSPPENTEAFF.

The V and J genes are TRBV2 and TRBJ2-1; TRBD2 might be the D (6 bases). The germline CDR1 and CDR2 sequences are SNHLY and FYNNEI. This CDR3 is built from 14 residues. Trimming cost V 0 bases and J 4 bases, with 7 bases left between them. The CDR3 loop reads CASSEAAGYNEQFF. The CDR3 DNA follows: TGTGCCAGCAGTGAAGCGGCGGGGTACAATGAGCAGTTCTTC. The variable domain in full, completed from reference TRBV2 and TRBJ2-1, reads EPEVTQTPSHQVTQMGQEVILRCVPISNHLYFYWYRQILGQKVEFLVSFYNNEISEKSEIFDDQFSVERPDGSNFTLKIRSTKLEDSAMYFCASSEAAGYNEQFFGPGTRLTVL.

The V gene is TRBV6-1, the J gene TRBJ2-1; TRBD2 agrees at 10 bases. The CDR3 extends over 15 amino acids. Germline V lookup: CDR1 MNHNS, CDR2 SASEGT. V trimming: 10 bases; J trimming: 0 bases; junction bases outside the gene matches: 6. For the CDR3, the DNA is TGTGCCACCACTAGCGGGGAGAGCTCCTACAATGAGCAGTTCTTC. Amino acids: CATTSGESSYNEQFF.

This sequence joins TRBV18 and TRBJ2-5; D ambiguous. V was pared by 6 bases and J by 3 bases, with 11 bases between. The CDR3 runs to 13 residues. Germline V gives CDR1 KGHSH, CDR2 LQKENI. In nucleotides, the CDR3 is TGTGCCAGCTCCGCCTCCCGGGAAGAGACCCAGTACTTC. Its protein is CASSASREETQYF.

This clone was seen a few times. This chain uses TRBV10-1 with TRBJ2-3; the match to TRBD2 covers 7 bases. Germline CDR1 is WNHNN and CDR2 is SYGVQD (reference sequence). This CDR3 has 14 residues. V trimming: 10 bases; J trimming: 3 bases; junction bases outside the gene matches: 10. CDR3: CATSSGLLTDTQYF. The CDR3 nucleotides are TGCGCCACCTCTAGCGGACTTCTAACAGATACGCAGTATTTT.